These 20 T cell receptor beta chains were all obtained from the same sample, sequenced in a study of blood T cells in healthy people across ages. With a J-beta primer mix and a sample-barcoded 5' primer, a second PCR ran 7 to 11 cycles. Using its own MiXCR run on the 5' RACE reads, TCRdb lists one record per CDR3 protein. The sample has 870,000 or so distinct CDR3 sequences; 25% to 30% are singletons. Sequenced input: blood. These receptors came from a woman over 75 in good health.

The genes are TRBV6-6 and TRBJ2-7, with 7 bases identical to TRBD1. V gave up 5 bases and J gave up 0 bases; unmatched junction bases: 4. The CDR3 runs 14 residues. Germline CDR1 MNHNY, CDR2 SVGAGI (reference sequence). CDR3: CASSGDSYSYEQYF. The CDR3 DNA reads as TGTGCCAGCAGTGGGGACAGCTACTCCTACGAGCAGTACTTC.

In its sample, this clonotype was seen many times. The chain carries TRBV12-3 or TRBV12-4 and TRBJ1-5; 7 bases agree with TRBD1. The V gene end was trimmed by 5 bases and the J gene end by 0 bases; junction bases not matched to a gene: 7. This CDR3 has 16 amino acids. In DNA form, the CDR3 reads TGTGCCAGCAGTCCCGGGACAGTACTTAGCAATCAGCCCCAGCATTTT. This sequence encodes CASSPGTVLSNQPQHF.

In its sample, this clonotype was seen many times. The rearrangement links TRBV7-2 to TRBJ2-1; TRBD2 might be the D (7 bases). Germline V lookup: CDR1 SGHTA, CDR2 FQGNSA. V was shortened by 2 bases and J by 2 bases, with 10 bases between the two germline ends. The CDR3 spans 15 residues. CDR3 DNA sequence: TGTGCCAGCAGCTTAAGGGGGGGGACCTACAATGAGCAGTTCTTC. This encodes CASSLRGGTYNEQFF.

This clonotype came up many times. The chain uses TRBV11-2 and TRBJ2-7, with D unclear. V was clipped by 1 base and J by 3 bases, with 7 bases between them. The CDR3 extends over 13 amino acids. Germline CDR1 SGHAT, CDR2 FQNNGV. CDR3 coding DNA: TGTGCCAGCAGCTTAGTGGGCAGCTACGAGCAGTACTTC. Translated: CASSLVGSYEQYF.

This clonotype appeared a few times. This may be a read error: a much more frequent sequence differs by one nucleotide. CDR3 protein: CSARAELATYNEQYF. CDR3 in DNA: TGCAGTGCTAGAGCTGAATTAGCGACCTACAATGAGCAGTACTTC. J is TRBJ2-1 and V is TRBV20-1; D is perhaps TRBD2 (5 bases). The DNA end favors TRBJ2-7, so the J call may be wrong. CDR1 and CDR2 from the germline V gene are DFQATT and SNEGSKA (reference sequence). The CDR3 extends over 15 amino acids.

This chain joins TRBV18 and TRBJ2-3; 9 bases are a match to TRBD1. After removal of 0 bases from V and 6 bases from J, the junction contained 4 bases not matched to a gene. Germline-derived CDR1 and CDR2 are KGHSH and LQKENI. This CDR3 comprises 15 residues. In DNA form, the CDR3 reads TGTGCCAGCTCACCACCCCGACAGGGGGGTGATACGCAGTATTTT. Protein sequence: CASSPPRQGGDTQYF. Full variable domain (remainder filled in from reference TRBV18 and TRBJ2-3): NAGVMQNPRHLVRRRGQEARLRCSPMKGHSHVYWYRQLPEEGLKFMVYLQKENIIDESGMPKERFSAEFPKEGPSILRIQQVVRGDSAAYFCASSPPRQGGDTQYFGPGTRLTVL.

This clonotype was counted ten times or more. The genes are TRBV12-3 or TRBV12-4 and TRBJ2-1; D unclear. V was trimmed by 7 bases and J by 9 bases, leaving 16 bases between them. The CDR3 spans 13 residues. The CDR3 coding sequence is TGTGCCAGCATCCTAAATGGGGTTAGTGAGCAGTTCTTC. It is translated as CASILNGVSEQFF.

Comment on this clonotype: This could be a read error, since a much larger clone is one nucleotide away. The V and J genes are TRBV2 and TRBJ2-3; D remains unclear. V was cut by 4 bases and J by 4 bases, with 18 bases left in between. Germline values: CDR1 SNHLY, CDR2 FYNNEI. The CDR3 covers 16 residues. The CDR3 nucleotides are TGTGCCAGCAGTGTCGGTACACAGCCAAGCGCAGATACGCAGTATTTT. Protein: CASSVGTQPSADTQYF. Combining the CDR3 with reference TRBV2 and TRBJ2-3 gives the whole variable domain EPEVTQTPSHQVTQMGQEVILRCVPISNHLYFYWYRQILGQKVEFLVSFYNNEISEKSEIFDDQFSVERPDGSNFTLKIRSTKLEDSAMYFCASSVGTQPSADTQYFGPGTRLTVL.

The chain couples TRBV6-5 to TRBJ2-7; 7 nucleotides match TRBD1. The J call may not be correct, given that the DNA end is closer to TRBJ2-5. Germline V lookup: CDR1 MNHEY, CDR2 SVGAGI. This CDR3 comprises 15 residues. In DNA, the CDR3 is TGTGCCAGCAGTTACTCACAAGACAGGGAGCAGACCCAGTACTTC. This gives the protein CASSYSQDREQTQYF.

At least ten counts were recorded for this clonotype. The J gene is TRBJ2-6, the V gene TRBV7-2, with D perhaps TRBD1 (7 bases). Per germline, CDR1 SGHTA and CDR2 FQGNSA. The CDR3 runs to 16 residues. Between the trimmed V and J ends, which lost 8 bases and 0 bases, there was a span of 14 bases. Here the CDR3 reads CASGGTDSSGANVLTF. As DNA, the CDR3 is TGTGCCAGCGGCGGGACAGACAGCTCTGGGGCCAACGTCCTGACTTTC.

This clonotype appeared a few times. A read error may be the cause here, since a much bigger clone is one base away. CDR3 protein: CASNPRLAGGPYNEQFF. The DNA of the CDR3 is TGTGCCAGCAACCCCCGACTAGCGGGGGGCCCCTACAATGAGCAGTTCTTC. The chain combines TRBV7-9 with TRBJ2-1; TRBD2 matches 13 bases. CDR1 SEHNR and CDR2 FQNEAQ come from the germline V gene (reference sequence). The CDR3 totals 17 residues. J gave up 2 bases and V 7 bases, and 8 bases lay outside the gene matches.

This sequence joins TRBV20-1 and TRBJ2-4, with 11 bases matching TRBD2. Germline CDR1 reads DFQATT; CDR2 reads SNEGSKA (reference sequence). V trimming: 2 bases; J trimming: 13 bases; junction bases outside the gene matches: 13. The CDR3 runs 15 residues. CDR3 sequence reads: CSARSSGRGGNEQYF. DNA of the CDR3: TGCAGTGCTAGAAGTAGCGGGAGGGGGGGTAATGAGCAGTACTTC.

This clonotype was counted many times. The V and J genes are TRBV5-1 and TRBJ2-1; tentative D call: TRBD2 (7 bases). From germline, CDR1 is SGHRS and CDR2 YFSETQ. V shed 1 base and J shed 0 bases, with 11 bases lying between them. The CDR3 covers 16 residues. This CDR3 is CASSLSAGASYNEQFF. The CDR3 DNA sequence: TGCGCCAGCAGCTTGTCTGCGGGGGCCTCCTACAATGAGCAGTTCTTC.

V gene TRBV3-1 combines with J gene TRBJ1-6; weak D call: TRBD1 (6 bases). With 0 bases removed from V and 7 bases from J, the gap between germline ends came to 10 bases. The CDR3 contains 15 residues. CDR1 LGHDT and CDR2 YNNKEL come from the germline V gene (reference sequence). The CDR3 nucleotides read TGTGCCAGCAGCCAAGAACAGGGAATAAATTCACCCCTCCACTTT. Protein: CASSQEQGINSPLHF. Full variable domain (missing parts from reference TRBV3-1 and TRBJ1-6): DTAVSQTPKYLVTQMGNDKSIKCEQNLGHDTMYWYKQDSKKFLKIMFSYNNKELIINETVPNRFSPKSPDKAHLNLHINSLELGDSAVYFCASSQEQGINSPLHFGNGTRLTVT.

V usage is TRBV6-2 or TRBV6-3 and J usage is TRBJ2-3, with 9 positions matching TRBD1. Losses at the gene ends were 0 bases for V and 3 bases for J; bases not matched to a gene: 10. This CDR3 region has 18 residues. CDR1 and CDR2 from the germline V gene are MNHEY and SVGEGT. The CDR3 protein is CASSYSPRGQGGTDTQYF. CDR3 in DNA: TGTGCCAGCAGTTACTCTCCCCGGGGACAGGGTGGAACAGATACGCAGTATTTT.

This clonotype was counted only a few times. This sequence joins TRBV6-2 or TRBV6-3 and TRBJ2-3; a weak D match, TRBD1 (5 bases). Trimming left V 0 bases short and J 7 bases short, with 14 bases between. The CDR3 consists of 15 residues. Germline V CDR1 and CDR2: MNHEY, SVGEGT. CDR3 nucleotides: TGTGCCAGCAGTTACTCTCAGGGTTGGATGAATACGCAGTATTTT. This gives the protein CASSYSQGWMNTQYF.

This clonotype occurred a few times. The rearrangement links TRBV20-1 to TRBJ1-5; possibly TRBD1 for D (6 bases). V was pared by 7 bases and J by 7 bases, with 14 bases between. The CDR3 loop spans 12 amino acids. Germline CDR1 and CDR2: DFQATT and SNEGSKA (reference sequence). DNA for the CDR3: TGCAGTGTTCCCTCGGACAGACAGCCCCAGCATTTT. It codes for CSVPSDRQPQHF.

This clonotype was detected ten times or more. The chain employs TRBV7-8 and TRBJ2-3; D gene ambiguous. CDR1 and CDR2 (germline): SGHVS, FQNEAQ. The CDR3 is 14 residues long. Trimming cost V 4 bases and J 4 bases, with 12 bases left between them. The DNA for the CDR3 is TGTGCCAGCAGCTCCCGCGTCGGGCCAGATACGCAGTATTTT. It codes for CASSSRVGPDTQYF.

This clonotype was recorded at least ten times. The rearrangement uses TRBV7-2 and TRBJ2-7; the match to TRBD2 covers 8 bases. V was pared by 5 bases and J by 3 bases, with 12 bases of the junction left unmatched. This CDR3 has 16 amino acids. Germline lookup yields CDR1 SGHTA and CDR2 FQGNSA. CDR3 DNA: TGTGCCAGCAGCCCTACCATACTAGCGGAGAGCTACGAGCAGTACTTC. This translates into CASSPTILAESYEQYF.

There are many counts of this clonotype. CDR3 residues: CASGSQGQGNYEQYF. For the CDR3, the DNA is TGTGCCAGCGGATCCCAGGGACAGGGCAACTACGAGCAGTACTTC. The chain couples TRBV27 to TRBJ2-7; 9 bases line up with TRBD1. The CDR3 extends over 15 amino acids. Germline trimming cut 8 bases from V and 3 bases from J; bases unmatched to any gene: 11. CDR1 and CDR2 (germline): MNHEY, SMNVEV (reference sequence).